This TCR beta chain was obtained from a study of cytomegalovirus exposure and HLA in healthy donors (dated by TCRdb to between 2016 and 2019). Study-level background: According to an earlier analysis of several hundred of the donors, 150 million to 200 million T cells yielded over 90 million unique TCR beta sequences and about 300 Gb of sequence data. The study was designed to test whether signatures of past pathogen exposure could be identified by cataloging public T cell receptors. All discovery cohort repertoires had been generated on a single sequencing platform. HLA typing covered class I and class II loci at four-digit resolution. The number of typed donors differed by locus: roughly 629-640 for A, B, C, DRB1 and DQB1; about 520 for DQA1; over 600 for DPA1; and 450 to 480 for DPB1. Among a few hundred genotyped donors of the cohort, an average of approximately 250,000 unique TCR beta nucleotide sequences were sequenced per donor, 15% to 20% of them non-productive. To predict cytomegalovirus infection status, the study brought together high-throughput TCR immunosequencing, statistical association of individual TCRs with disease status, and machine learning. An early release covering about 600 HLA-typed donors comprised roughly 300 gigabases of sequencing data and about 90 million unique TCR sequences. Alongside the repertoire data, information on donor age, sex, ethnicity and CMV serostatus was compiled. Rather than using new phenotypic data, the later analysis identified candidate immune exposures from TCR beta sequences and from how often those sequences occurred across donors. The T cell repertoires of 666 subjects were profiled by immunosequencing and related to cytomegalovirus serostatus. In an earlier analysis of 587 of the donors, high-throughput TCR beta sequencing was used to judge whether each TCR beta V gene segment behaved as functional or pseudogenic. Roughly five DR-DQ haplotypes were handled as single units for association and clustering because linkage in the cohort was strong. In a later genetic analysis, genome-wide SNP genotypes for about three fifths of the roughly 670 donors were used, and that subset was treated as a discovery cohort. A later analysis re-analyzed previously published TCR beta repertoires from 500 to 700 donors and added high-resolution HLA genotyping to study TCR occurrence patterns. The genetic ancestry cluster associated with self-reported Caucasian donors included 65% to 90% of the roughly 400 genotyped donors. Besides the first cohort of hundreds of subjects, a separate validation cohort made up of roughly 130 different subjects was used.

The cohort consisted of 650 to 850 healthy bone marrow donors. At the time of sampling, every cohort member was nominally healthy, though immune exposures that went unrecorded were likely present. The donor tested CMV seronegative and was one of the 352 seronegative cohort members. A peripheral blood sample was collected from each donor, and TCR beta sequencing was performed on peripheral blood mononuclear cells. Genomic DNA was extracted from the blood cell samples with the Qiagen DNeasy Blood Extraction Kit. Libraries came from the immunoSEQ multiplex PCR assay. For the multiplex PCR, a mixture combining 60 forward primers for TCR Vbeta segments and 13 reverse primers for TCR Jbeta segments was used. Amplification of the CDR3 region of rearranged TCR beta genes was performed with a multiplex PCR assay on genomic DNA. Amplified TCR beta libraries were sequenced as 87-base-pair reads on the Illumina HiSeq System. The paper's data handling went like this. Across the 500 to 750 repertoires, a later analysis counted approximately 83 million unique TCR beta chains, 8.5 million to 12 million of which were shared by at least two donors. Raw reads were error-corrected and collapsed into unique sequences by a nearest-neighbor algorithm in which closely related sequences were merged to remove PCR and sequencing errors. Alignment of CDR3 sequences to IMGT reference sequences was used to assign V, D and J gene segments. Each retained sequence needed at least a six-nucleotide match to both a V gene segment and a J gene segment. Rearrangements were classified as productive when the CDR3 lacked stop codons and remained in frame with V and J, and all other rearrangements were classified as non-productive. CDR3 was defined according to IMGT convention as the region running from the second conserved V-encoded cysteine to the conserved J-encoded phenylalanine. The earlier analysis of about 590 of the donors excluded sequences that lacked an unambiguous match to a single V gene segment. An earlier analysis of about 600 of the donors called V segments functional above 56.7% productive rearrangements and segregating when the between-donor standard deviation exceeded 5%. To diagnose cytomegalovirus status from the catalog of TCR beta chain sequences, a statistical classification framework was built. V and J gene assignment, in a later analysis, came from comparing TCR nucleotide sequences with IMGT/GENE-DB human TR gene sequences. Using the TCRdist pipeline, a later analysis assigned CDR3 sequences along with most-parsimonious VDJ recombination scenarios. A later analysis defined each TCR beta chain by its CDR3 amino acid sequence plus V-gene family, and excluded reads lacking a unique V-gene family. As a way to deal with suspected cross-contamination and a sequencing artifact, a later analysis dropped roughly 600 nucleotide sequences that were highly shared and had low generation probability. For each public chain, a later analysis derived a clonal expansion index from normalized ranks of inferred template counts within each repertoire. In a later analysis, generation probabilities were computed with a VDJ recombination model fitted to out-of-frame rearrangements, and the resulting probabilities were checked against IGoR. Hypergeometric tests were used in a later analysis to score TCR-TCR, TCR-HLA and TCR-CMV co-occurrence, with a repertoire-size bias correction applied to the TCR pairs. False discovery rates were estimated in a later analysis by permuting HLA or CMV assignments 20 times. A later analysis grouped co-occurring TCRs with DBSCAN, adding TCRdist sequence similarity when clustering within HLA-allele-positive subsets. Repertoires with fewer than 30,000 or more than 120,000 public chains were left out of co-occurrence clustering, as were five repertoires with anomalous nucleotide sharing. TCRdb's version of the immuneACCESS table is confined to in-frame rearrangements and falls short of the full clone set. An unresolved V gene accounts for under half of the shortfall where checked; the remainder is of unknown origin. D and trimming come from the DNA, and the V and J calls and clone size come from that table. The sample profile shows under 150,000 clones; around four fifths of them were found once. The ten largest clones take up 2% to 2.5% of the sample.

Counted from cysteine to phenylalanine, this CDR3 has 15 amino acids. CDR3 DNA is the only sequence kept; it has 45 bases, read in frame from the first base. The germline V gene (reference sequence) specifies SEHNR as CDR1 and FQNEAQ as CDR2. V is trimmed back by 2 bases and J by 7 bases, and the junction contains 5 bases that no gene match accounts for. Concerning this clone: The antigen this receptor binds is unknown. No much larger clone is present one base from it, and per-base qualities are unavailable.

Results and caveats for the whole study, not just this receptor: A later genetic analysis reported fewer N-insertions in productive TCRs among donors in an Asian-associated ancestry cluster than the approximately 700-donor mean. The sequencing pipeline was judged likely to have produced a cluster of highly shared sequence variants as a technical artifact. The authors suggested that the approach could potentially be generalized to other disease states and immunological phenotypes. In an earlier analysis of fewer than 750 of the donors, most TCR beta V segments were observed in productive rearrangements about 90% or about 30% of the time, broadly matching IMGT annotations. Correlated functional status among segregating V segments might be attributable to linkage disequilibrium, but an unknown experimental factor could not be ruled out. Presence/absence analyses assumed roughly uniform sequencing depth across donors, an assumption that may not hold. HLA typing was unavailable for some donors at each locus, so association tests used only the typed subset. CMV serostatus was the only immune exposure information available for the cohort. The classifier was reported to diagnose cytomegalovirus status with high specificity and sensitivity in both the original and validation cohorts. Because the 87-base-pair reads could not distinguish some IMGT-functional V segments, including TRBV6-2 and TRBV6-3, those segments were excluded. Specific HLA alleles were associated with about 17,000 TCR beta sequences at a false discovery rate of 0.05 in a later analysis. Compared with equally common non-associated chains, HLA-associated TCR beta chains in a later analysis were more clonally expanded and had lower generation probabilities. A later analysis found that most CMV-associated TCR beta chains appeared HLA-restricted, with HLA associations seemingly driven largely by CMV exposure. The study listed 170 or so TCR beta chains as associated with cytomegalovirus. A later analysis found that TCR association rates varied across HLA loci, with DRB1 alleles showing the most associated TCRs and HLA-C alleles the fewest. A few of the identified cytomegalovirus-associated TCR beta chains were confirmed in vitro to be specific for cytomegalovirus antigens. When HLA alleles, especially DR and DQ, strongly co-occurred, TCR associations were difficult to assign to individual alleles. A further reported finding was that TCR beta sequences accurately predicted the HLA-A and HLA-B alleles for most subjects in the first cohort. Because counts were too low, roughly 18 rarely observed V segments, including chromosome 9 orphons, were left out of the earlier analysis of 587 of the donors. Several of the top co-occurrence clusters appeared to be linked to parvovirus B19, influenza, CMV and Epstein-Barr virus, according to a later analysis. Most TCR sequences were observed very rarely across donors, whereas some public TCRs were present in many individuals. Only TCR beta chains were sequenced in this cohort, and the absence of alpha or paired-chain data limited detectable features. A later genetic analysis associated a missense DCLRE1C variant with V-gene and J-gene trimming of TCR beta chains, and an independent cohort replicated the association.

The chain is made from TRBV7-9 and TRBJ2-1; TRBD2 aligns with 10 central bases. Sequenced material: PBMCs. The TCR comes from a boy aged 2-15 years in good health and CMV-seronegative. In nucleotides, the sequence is TGTGCCAGCAGCTTACTGAGCGGGAGGGGGAATGAGCAGTTCTTC. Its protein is CASSLLSGRGNEQFF.